A selection of T cell receptor beta chains follows, all from one sample in a study of read filtering for tumor transcriptome and immune sequencing. TCRdb ran MiXCR on the reads and lists one entry per CDR3 protein. The table has 65,000 or so distinct CDR3 sequences, approximately 19% seen once. The sequenced sample consisted of a population of CD138-negative cells sorted from bone marrow. The receptors were gathered from a donor aged 40 or over with multiple myeloma. Each CDR3 is given with its conserved first and last residue. The D gene is left open where the match is weak. Only part of the rows carry a size: once, few, many, or a class if the clone is expanded.

V gene	clone size	J gene	D gene	CDR3 protein	CDR3 DNA
TRBV19	many	TRBJ2-2	TRBD2	CASSLLGGAGGELFF	TGTGCCAGTAGTTTACTCGGGGGGGCCGGCGGGGAGCTGTTTTTT
TRBV20-1	many	TRBJ2-1	-	CSVTRDIEQFF	TGCAGTGTGACGCGGGATATTGAGCAGTTCTTC
TRBV20-1	many	TRBJ2-2	-	CSAFRDTTNTGELFF	TGCAGTGCGTTCCGGGACACGACGAACACCGGGGAGCTGTTTTTT
TRBV29-1	medium-sized	TRBJ2-1	-	CSVEYEQFF	TGCAGCGTTGAGTATGAGCAGTTCTTC
TRBV29-1	many	TRBJ1-2	-	CSVRTAETYGYTF	TGCAGCGTTCGGACAGCAGAAACATATGGCTACACCTTC
TRBV2	few	TRBJ1-3	TRBD1	CASRGTDGNTIYF	TGTGCCAGCAGGGGGACAGATGGAAACACCATATATTTT
TRBV5-5	-	TRBJ2-5	-	CASSSLGRGGKETQYF	TGTGCCAGCAGCTCTCTCGGGCGGGGCGGAAAAGAGACCCAGTACTTC
TRBV6-5	many	TRBJ1-1	-	CASSRGPEAFF	TGTGCCAGCAGCCGAGGACCTGAAGCTTTCTTT
TRBV5-1	many	TRBJ2-7	-	CASSLESDGTYEQYF	TGCGCCAGCAGCTTGGAATCGGACGGAACCTACGAGCAGTACTTC
TRBV6-6	-	TRBJ2-1	TRBD2	CVSSQGLAGGGQFF	TGTGTCAGTAGTCAGGGACTAGCGGGGGGAGGGCAGTTCTTC
TRBV20-1	few	TRBJ2-2	TRBD2	CSARDRVASGIAGELFF	TGCAGTGCTAGAGATCGGGTGGCTAGCGGGATCGCCGGGGAGCTGTTTTTT
TRBV20-1	-	TRBJ1-1	TRBD1	CSARSRTGGIEAFF	TGCAGTGCTAGATCTAGGACAGGGGGTATTGAAGCTTTCTTT
TRBV6-6	many	TRBJ2-1	-	CASSQVTEQFF	TGTGCCAGCAGTCAGGTCACCGAGCAGTTCTTC
TRBV19	few	TRBJ2-3	-	CASSKSPYTQYF	TGTGCCAGTAGTAAGTCCCCCTATACGCAGTATTTT
TRBV5-1	many	TRBJ1-1	-	CASSLAGVDTGAFF	TGCGCCAGCAGCTTAGCAGGTGTGGACACTGGAGCTTTCTTT
TRBV25-1	many	TRBJ1-1	TRBD1	CASSVGQGAVTEAFF	TGTGCCAGCAGTGTAGGACAGGGGGCGGTCACTGAAGCTTTCTTT
TRBV9	-	TRBJ2-3	-	CASSPQWGGDYTNTDTQYF	TGTGCCAGCAGCCCTCAGTGGGGCGGGGATTACACCAACACTGATACGCAGTATTTT
TRBV5-1	many	TRBJ1-1	TRBD1	CASRSDRANTEAFF	TGCGCCAGCAGGTCGGACAGGGCAAACACTGAAGCTTTCTTT